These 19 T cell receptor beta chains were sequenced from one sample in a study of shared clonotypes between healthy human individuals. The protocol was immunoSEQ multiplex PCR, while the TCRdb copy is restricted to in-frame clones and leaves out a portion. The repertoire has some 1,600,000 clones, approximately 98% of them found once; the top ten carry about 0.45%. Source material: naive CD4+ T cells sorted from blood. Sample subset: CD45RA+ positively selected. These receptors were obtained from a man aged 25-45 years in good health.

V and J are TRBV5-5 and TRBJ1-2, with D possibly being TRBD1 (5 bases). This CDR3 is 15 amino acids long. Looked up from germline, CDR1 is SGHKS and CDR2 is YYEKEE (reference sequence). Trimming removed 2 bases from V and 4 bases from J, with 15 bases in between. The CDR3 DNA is TGTGCCAGCAGCTTATTGGGTCCGGGGGGCTATGGCTACACCTTC. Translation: CASSLLGPGGYGYTF.

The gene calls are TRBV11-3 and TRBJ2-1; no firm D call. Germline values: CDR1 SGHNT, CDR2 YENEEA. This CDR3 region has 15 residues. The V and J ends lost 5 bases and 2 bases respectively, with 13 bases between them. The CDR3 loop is CASSPRFRAYNEQFF. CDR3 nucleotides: TGTGCCAGCAGCCCCCGTTTTAGGGCCTACAATGAGCAGTTCTTC.

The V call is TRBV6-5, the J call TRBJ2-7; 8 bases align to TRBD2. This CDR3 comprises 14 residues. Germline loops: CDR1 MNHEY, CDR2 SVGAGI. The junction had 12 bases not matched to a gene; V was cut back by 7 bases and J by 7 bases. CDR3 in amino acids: CASTASGSQREQYF. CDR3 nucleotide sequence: TGTGCCAGCACCGCGAGCGGGAGCCAACGAGAGCAGTACTTC.

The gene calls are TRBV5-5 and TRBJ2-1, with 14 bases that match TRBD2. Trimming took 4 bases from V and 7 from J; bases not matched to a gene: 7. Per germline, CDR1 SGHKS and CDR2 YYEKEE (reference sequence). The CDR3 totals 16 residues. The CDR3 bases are TGTGCCAGCAGCCCCCGACTAGCGGGAGGGCCTAATGAGCAGTTCTTC. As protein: CASSPRLAGGPNEQFF.

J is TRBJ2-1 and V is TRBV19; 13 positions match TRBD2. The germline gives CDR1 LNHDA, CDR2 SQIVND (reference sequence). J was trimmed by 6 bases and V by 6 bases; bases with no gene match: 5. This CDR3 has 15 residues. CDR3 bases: TGTGCCAGTAGAATGACTAGCGGGAGGTTCAATGAGCAGTTCTTC. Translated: CASRMTSGRFNEQFF.

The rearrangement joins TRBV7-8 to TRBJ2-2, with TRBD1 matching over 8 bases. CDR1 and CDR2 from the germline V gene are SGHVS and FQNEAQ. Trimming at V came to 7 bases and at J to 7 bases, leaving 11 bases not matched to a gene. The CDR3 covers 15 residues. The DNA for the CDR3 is TGTGCCAGCAACAATGGCAGGGGGCAGAACGGGGAGCTGTTTTTT. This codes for CASNNGRGQNGELFF.

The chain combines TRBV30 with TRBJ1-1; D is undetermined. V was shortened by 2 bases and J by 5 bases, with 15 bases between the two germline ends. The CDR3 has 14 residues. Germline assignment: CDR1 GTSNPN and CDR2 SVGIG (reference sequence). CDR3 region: CAWSREGMSTEAFF. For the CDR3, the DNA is TGTGCCTGGAGTCGTGAAGGGATGAGTACTGAAGCTTTCTTT.

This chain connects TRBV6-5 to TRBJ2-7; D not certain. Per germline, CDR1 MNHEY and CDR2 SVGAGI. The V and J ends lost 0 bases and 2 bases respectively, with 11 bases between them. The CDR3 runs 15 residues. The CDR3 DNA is TGTGCCAGCAGTTACTCAGGCGAACCGACCTACGAGCAGTACTTC. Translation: CASSYSGEPTYEQYF.

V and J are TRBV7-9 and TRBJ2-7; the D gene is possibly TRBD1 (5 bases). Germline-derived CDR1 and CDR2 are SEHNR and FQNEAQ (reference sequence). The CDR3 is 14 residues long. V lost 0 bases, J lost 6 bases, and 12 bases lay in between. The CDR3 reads CASSLAADRGEQYF. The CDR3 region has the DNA TGTGCCAGCAGCTTAGCTGCGGATAGGGGCGAGCAGTACTTC.

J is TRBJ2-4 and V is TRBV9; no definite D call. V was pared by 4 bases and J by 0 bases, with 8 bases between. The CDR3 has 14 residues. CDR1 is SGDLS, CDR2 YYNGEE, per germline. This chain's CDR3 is CASSPHTAKNIQYF. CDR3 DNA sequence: TGTGCCAGCAGCCCTCACACAGCCAAAAACATTCAGTACTTC.

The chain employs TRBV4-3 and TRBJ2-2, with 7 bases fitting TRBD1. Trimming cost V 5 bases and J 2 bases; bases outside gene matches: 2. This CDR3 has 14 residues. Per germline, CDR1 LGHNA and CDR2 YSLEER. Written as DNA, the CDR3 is TGCGCCAGCAGCAACAGGGGTAACACCGGGGAGCTGTTTTTT. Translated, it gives CASSNRGNTGELFF.

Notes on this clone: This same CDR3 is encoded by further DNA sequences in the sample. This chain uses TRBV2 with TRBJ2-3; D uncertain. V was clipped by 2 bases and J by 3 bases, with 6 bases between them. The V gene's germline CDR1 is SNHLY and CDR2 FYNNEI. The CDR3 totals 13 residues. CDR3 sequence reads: CASSERETDTQYF. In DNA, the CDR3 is TGTGCCAGCAGTGAAAGGGAAACAGATACGCAGTATTTT. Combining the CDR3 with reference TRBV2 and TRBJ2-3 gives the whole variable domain EPEVTQTPSHQVTQMGQEVILRCVPISNHLYFYWYRQILGQKVEFLVSFYNNEISEKSEIFDDQFSVERPDGSNFTLKIRSTKLEDSAMYFCASSERETDTQYFGPGTRLTVL.

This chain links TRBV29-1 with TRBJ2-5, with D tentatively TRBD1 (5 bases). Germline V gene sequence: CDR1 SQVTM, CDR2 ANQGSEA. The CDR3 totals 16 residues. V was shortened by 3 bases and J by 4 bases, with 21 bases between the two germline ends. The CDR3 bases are TGCAGCGTTGAGACCCCTACCCTTCAGGGTAGAGAGACCCAGTACTTC. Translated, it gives CSVETPTLQGRETQYF.

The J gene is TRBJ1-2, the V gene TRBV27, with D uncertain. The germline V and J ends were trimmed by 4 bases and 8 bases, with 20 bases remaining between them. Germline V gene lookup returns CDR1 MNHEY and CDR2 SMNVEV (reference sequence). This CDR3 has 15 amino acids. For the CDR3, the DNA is TGTGCCAGCAGTTCCCTACGACAAGGGCCGGGAGGCTACACCTTC. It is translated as CASSSLRQGPGGYTF.

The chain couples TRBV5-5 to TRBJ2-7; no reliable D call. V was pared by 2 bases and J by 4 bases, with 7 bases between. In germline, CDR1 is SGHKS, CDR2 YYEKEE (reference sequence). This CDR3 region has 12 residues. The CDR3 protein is CASSFLGYEQYF. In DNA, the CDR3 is TGTGCCAGCAGCTTTTTGGGATACGAGCAGTACTTC.

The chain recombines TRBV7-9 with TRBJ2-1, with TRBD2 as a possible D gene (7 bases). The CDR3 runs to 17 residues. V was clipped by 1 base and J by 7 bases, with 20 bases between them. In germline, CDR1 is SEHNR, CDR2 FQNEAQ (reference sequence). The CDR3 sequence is CASSLGRLGEGGNEQFF. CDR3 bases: TGTGCCAGCAGCTTAGGCCGGCTAGGGGAGGGGGGTAATGAGCAGTTCTTC.

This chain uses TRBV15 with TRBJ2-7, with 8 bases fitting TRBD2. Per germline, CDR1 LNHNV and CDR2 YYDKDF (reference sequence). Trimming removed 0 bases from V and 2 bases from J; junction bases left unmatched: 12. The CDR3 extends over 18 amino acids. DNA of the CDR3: TGTGCCACCAGCAGAGATCGGGGTCGGCTAGCGGGTGCCTACGAGCAGTACTTC. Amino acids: CATSRDRGRLAGAYEQYF.

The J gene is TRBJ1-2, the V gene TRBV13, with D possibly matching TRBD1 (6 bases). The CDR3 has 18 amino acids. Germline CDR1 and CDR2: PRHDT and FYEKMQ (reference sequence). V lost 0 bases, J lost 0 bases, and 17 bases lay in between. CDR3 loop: CASSLGRLFRDTNYGYTF. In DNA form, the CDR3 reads TGTGCCAGCAGCTTAGGGCGTTTGTTCCGGGACACTAACTATGGCTACACCTTC.

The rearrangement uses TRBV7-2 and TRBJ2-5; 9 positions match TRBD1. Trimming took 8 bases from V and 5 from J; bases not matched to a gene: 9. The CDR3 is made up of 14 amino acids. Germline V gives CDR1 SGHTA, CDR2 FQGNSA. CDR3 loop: CASGTGGTTETQYF. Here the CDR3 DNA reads TGTGCCAGCGGCACAGGGGGCACCACGGAGACCCAGTACTTC.